This paragraph reports one T cell receptor (beta chain). This specimen belongs to a study of shared clonotypes between healthy human individuals. The trim removed 6 bases at V and 10 bases at J, leaving 6 bases unmatched. Germline CDR1 is MNHEY and CDR2 is SVGAGI. This CDR3 is 14 amino acids long. Libraries were prepared by immunoSEQ multiplex PCR; TCRdb keeps only in-frame clonotypes and omits some of them. The top ten hold around 1.5% of the sample, which has about 980,000 clones, over 60% seen once. Input material: memory CD4+ T cells sorted from blood. The sample's subset: CD45RA-negative fraction. The receptor was isolated from a man aged 18 to 35 in good health. This sequence joins TRBV6-5 and TRBJ1-4; 12 positions agree with TRBD1. The DNA for the CDR3 is TGTGCCAGCAGACCCGGGACAGGGGGCAGAAAACTGTTTTTT. Amino acids: CASRPGTGGRKLFF.